The 15 T cell receptor beta chains in this list originate from one sample, sequenced in a study of T cell repertoires in cytomegalovirus infection. Each CDR3 protein is one row after TCRdb ran MiXCR on the reads. The sample holds approximately 120,000 distinct CDR3 sequences; around 28% are singletons and the top ten take roughly 77%. No cognate antigen is known for these TCRs. Sequencing used CD8+ T cells from cultured PBMCs, obtained from culture after CMV antigen stimulation. These receptors all come from a human donor in good health (CMV status not recorded). Some clones in this sample may be carry-over from other donors' samples.

This clonotype came up a few times. The chain uses TRBV27 and TRBJ1-1; D is unclear. The V end lost 0 bases, the J end lost 2 bases, and 10 bases lay between the germline ends. This CDR3 comprises 15 residues. Per the germline V gene, CDR1 is MNHEY and CDR2 is SMNVEV (reference sequence). In DNA, the CDR3 is TGTGCCAGCAGTTTATCACGGAGTACCAACACTGAAGCTTTCTTT. Encoded protein: CASSLSRSTNTEAFF.

V and J are TRBV6-5 and TRBJ1-5; D remains ambiguous. The CDR3 has 13 residues. Germline lookup yields CDR1 MNHEY and CDR2 SVGAGI. V dropped 5 bases and J dropped 5 bases, with 10 bases sitting between them. This chain's CDR3 is CASSIGMDQPQHF. The DNA for the CDR3 is TGTGCCAGCAGTATCGGTATGGATCAGCCCCAGCATTTT.

This clonotype was recorded many times. This chain links TRBV19 with TRBJ1-5; no definite D call. Between the trimmed V and J ends, which lost 0 bases and 4 bases, there was a span of 10 bases. Germline assignment: CDR1 LNHDA and CDR2 SQIVND (reference sequence). This CDR3 is 15 amino acids long. The CDR3 DNA follows: TGTGCCAGTAGTATAGATGATGCAGATAATCAGCCCCAGCATTTT. Its protein is CASSIDDADNQPQHF.

The chain carries TRBV12-3 or TRBV12-4 and TRBJ1-1, with D perhaps TRBD1 (5 bases). Trimming removed 3 bases at V and 13 bases at J, with 12 bases between. CDR3 length equals 11 residues. The CDR3 region is CASSFGARGFF. Here the CDR3 DNA reads TGTGCCAGCAGTTTCGGGGCCCGGGGTTTCTTT.

DNA for the CDR3: TGTGCCAGCACCCTTGGACCTGCAACTAATGAAAAACTGTTTTTT. This sequence encodes CASTLGPATNEKLFF. This sequence joins TRBV12-3 or TRBV12-4 and TRBJ1-4; D gene ambiguous. This CDR3 region has 15 residues. Trimming removed 7 bases from V and 0 bases from J, with 12 bases in between.

This clonotype was seen a few times. The chain combines TRBV5-6 with TRBJ2-7; D may be TRBD1 (6 bases). CDR3 length: 14 amino acids. Per germline, CDR1 SGHDT and CDR2 YYEEEE. V lost 2 bases to trimming and J lost 6 bases, with 15 bases between them. The CDR3 DNA is TGTGCCAGCAGCTTCCGGGACAACGCCGTCGAGCAGTACTTC. Translating gives CASSFRDNAVEQYF.

The rearrangement uses TRBV6-5 and TRBJ1-1; D remains unclear. CDR1 is MNHEY and CDR2 is SVGAGI in the germline V gene. The CDR3 has 13 residues. V was pared by 0 bases and J by 5 bases, with 7 bases between. Written as DNA, the CDR3 is TGTGCCAGCAGTTACTCGACCACAACTGAAGCTTTCTTT. This translates into CASSYSTTTEAFF.

This clonotype was counted a single time. This chain links TRBV27 with TRBJ2-1; the match to TRBD2 covers 8 bases. After removal of 5 bases from V and 3 bases from J, the junction contained 6 bases not matched to a gene. Germline CDR1 is MNHEY and CDR2 is SMNVEV (reference sequence). CDR3 length: 15 residues. CDR3 loop: CASSPRTSYYNEQFF. The CDR3 bases are TGTGCCAGCAGTCCACGGACTAGCTACTACAATGAGCAGTTCTTC.

The gene calls are TRBV20-1 and TRBJ2-1; no reliable D call. Trimming left V 3 bases short and J 4 bases short, with 13 bases between. This CDR3 has 14 residues. Germline V lookup: CDR1 DFQATT, CDR2 SNEGSKA (reference sequence). The CDR3 DNA reads as TGCAGTGCTAGTGACACGGCAGTATACAATGAGCAGTTCTTC. It translates to CSASDTAVYNEQFF.

The chain employs TRBV7-6 and TRBJ2-3; no clear D. Per germline, CDR1 SGHVS and CDR2 FNYEAQ. The germline V and J ends were trimmed by 4 bases and 2 bases, with 7 bases remaining between them. There are 13 residues in the CDR3. The CDR3 loop is CASSSWNTDTQYF. CDR3 coding DNA: TGTGCCAGCAGCTCTTGGAACACAGATACGCAGTATTTT.

In this sample, this clonotype turned up once. This chain joins TRBV19 and TRBJ1-1, with 7 bases lining up with TRBD1. Germline CDR1 is LNHDA and CDR2 is SQIVND (reference sequence). The V gene end was trimmed by 6 bases and the J gene end by 3 bases; junction bases not matched to a gene: 7. The CDR3 totals 14 residues. CDR3 in DNA: TGTGCCAGTAGATCGCAGGGGGTGGACACTGAAGCTTTCTTT. Translating it yields CASRSQGVDTEAFF.

With regard to this clonotype: The germline gene is not matched at one end of the junction; a read error may be the cause. The CDR3 here is CASSDTGTGFLF. The CDR3 nucleotides read TGTGCCAGCAGCGACACCGGGACAGGGTTTCTCTTT. This chain uses TRBV7-4 with TRBJ1-1, with 9 bases that match TRBD1. The germline CDR1 and CDR2 sequences are SGHVT and SQSDAQ. The CDR3 length is 12 residues.

The genes are TRBV6-6 and TRBJ1-4; D is ambiguous. Per the germline V gene, CDR1 is MNHNY and CDR2 is SVGAGI (reference sequence). This CDR3 has 15 amino acids. Trimming took 0 bases from V and 5 from J, leaving 10 bases between them. The CDR3 coding sequence is TGTGCCAGCAGTTACTCTACACAGCCAAATGAAAAACTGTTTTTT. As protein: CASSYSTQPNEKLFF.

The V call is TRBV19, the J call TRBJ1-5; 11 bases line up with TRBD1. The V and J ends lost 5 bases and 8 bases, in that order; junction bases with no gene match: 11. Germline V gene lookup returns CDR1 LNHDA and CDR2 SQIVND (reference sequence). The CDR3 runs 16 residues. The chain's CDR3 is CASSSWTGGPVEPQHF. The CDR3 nucleotides read TGTGCCAGTAGTTCGTGGACAGGGGGCCCAGTAGAGCCCCAGCATTTT. Combining the CDR3 with reference TRBV19 and TRBJ1-5 gives the whole variable domain DGGITQSPKYLFRKEGQNVTLSCEQNLNHDAMYWYRQDPGQGLRLIYYSQIVNDFQKGDIAEGYSVSREKKESFPLTVTSAQKNPTAFYLCASSSWTGGPVEPQHFGDGTRLSIL.

This clonotype was observed a handful of times. This chain links TRBV12-3 or TRBV12-4 with TRBJ1-3; 7 nucleotides match TRBD1. V lost 6 bases and J lost 4; bases outside the gene matches: 9. The CDR3 loop spans 15 amino acids. DNA of the CDR3: TGTGCCAGCAGCCCTGGACAGGCGGTAGGAAACACCATATATTTT. Translation: CASSPGQAVGNTIYF.